The 27 T cell receptor beta chains listed next were all sequenced from one sample in a study of beta chain features in type 1 diabetes. Their specific antigens are unknown. Investigators reverse transcribed all isolated RNA, so they sequenced expressed TCRB transcripts. Sequencing was performed with immunoSEQ multiplex PCR; in TCRdb, only in-frame clones are kept and a portion is missing. The table has roughly 400,000 clones, around 9.6% seen once. Study-wide results and limits: TCRB CDR3s from Type 1 diabetes patients were moderately but significantly shorter in all four CD4+ subsets.

The sample comprised central memory CD4+ T cells from blood. The receptors derive from a man aged 25 to 40 with type 1 diabetes.

The V call is TRBV18, the J call TRBJ2-7; 7 nucleotides align to TRBD1. This CDR3 is 15 amino acids long. The germline gives CDR1 KGHSH, CDR2 LQKENI. The junction had 6 bases not matched to a gene; V was cut back by 2 bases and J by 2 bases. CDR3 region: CASSPTGAVAYEQYF. The CDR3 coding sequence is TGTGCCAGCTCACCAACAGGGGCTGTAGCCTACGAGCAGTACTTC.

The V and J genes are TRBV19 and TRBJ1-4, with unresolved D. The CDR3 sequence is 12 residues long. V lost 6 bases to trimming and J lost 14 bases, with 16 bases between them. Germline CDR1 reads LNHDA; CDR2 reads SQIVND (reference sequence). The CDR3 here is CASSTLEGKLFF. The DNA for the CDR3 is TGTGCCAGTAGCACCCTGGAGGGAAAGCTGTTTTTT.

This clone was found many times. The rearrangement uses TRBV5-1 and TRBJ2-7; D uncertain. Germline V CDR1 and CDR2: SGHRS, YFSETQ. V was pared by 2 bases and J by 5 bases, with 14 bases between. This CDR3 is 14 amino acids long. The CDR3 region is CASSFYGENNEQYF. The CDR3 region has the DNA TGCGCCAGCAGCTTCTACGGTGAAAACAACGAGCAGTACTTC.

On this clone itself: A single base separates this from a much larger clone, so it may be a read error. It is likely a read error, because the conserved phenylalanine at the end of the CDR3 is missing. V usage is TRBV4-2 and J usage is TRBJ1-5; no definite D call. Looked up from germline, CDR1 is LGHNA and CDR2 is YNFKEQ. The CDR3 has 14 amino acids. V was shortened by 5 bases and J by 5 bases, with 13 bases between the two germline ends. In nucleotides, the CDR3 is TGTGCCAGCAGCTTAGGGCTCGGGTATCAGCCCCAGCATTCT. It translates to CASSLGLGYQPQHS.

The chain combines TRBV30 with TRBJ2-1, with D perhaps matching TRBD1 or TRBD2 (5 bases each). Between the trimmed V and J ends, which lost 0 bases and 6 bases, there was a span of 12 bases. This CDR3 is 14 amino acids long. Germline V gene sequence: CDR1 GTSNPN, CDR2 SVGIG (reference sequence). Written as DNA, the CDR3 is TGTGCCTGGAGTGTTCACCAGGGACGCAATGAGCAGTTCTTC. It is translated as CAWSVHQGRNEQFF.

Comments on this clone: Relative to the germline gene, one junction end is altered; a read error may explain this. The V gene is TRBV4-2, the J gene TRBJ1-1, with a tentative D call TRBD1 (6 bases). Germline V lookup: CDR1 LGHNA, CDR2 YNFKEQ. CDR3 length: 14 residues. The CDR3 DNA reads TGTGCCAACAGCCAAGGATTTGGGACATCTGAAGCTTTCTTT. Protein product: CANSQGFGTSEAFF.

This clone was counted a few times. The V call is TRBV5-4, the J call TRBJ1-2; 12 bases match TRBD1. Germline V gives CDR1 SGHNT, CDR2 YYREEE (reference sequence). V shed 0 bases, J shed 4 bases, and the junction held 7 bases outside the gene matches. This CDR3 is 17 amino acids long. CDR3 in DNA: TGTGCCAGCAGCTTGGTGGGACAGGGGGCGCCAGGCTATGGCTACACCTTC. Translated, it gives CASSLVGQGAPGYGYTF.

This clone has just a few counts. The chain employs TRBV2 and TRBJ1-2; TRBD1 agrees at 9 bases. This CDR3 has 15 amino acids. Germline V lookup: CDR1 SNHLY, CDR2 FYNNEI. Trimming at V came to 2 bases and at J to 2 bases, leaving 3 bases not matched to a gene. This CDR3 reads CASSETGTGNYGYTF. The CDR3 DNA reads as TGTGCCAGCAGTGAAACCGGGACAGGGAACTATGGCTACACCTTC.

In DNA, the CDR3 is TGTGCCAGTCGTGCGGTGGGACAGGGGTATGAAAAACTGTTTTTT. Translation gives CASRAVGQGYEKLFF. The chain carries TRBV2 and TRBJ1-4, with 10 bases that match TRBD1. Germline V gene sequence: CDR1 SNHLY, CDR2 FYNNEI. The CDR3 covers 15 residues. V gave up 9 bases and J gave up 6 bases; unmatched junction bases: 10. The full variable domain, rest sourced from reference TRBV2 and TRBJ1-4, is EPEVTQTPSHQVTQMGQEVILRCVPISNHLYFYWYRQILGQKVEFLVSFYNNEISEKSEIFDDQFSVERPDGSNFTLKIRSTKLEDSAMYFCASRAVGQGYEKLFFGSGTQLSVL.

This clone was detected only a few times. The V gene is TRBV27, the J gene TRBJ1-5; D gene ambiguous. The ends were cut back, 6 bases at V and 4 bases at J, with 10 bases in the middle. Looked up from germline, CDR1 is MNHEY and CDR2 is SMNVEV (reference sequence). This CDR3 spans 13 amino acids. The CDR3 is CASSPGLNQPQHF. For the CDR3, the DNA is TGTGCCAGCAGCCCTGGGCTGAATCAGCCCCAGCATTTT.

The chain joins TRBV11-3 to TRBJ1-1; TRBD1 matches 7 bases. Germline CDR1 is SGHNT and CDR2 is YENEEA. This CDR3 is built from 13 residues. The ends lost 6 bases at V and 3 bases at J; junction bases unmatched: 4. CDR3 amino acids: CASSPGQHTEAFF. In nucleotides, the CDR3 is TGTGCCAGCAGTCCGGGACAGCACACTGAAGCTTTCTTT. Combining the CDR3 with reference TRBV11-3 and TRBJ1-1 gives the whole variable domain EAGVVQSPRYKIIEKKQPVAFWCNPISGHNTLYWYLQNLGQGPELLIRYENEEAVDDSQLPKDRFSAERLKGVDSTLKIQPAELGDSAVYLCASSPGQHTEAFFGQGTRLTVV.

This clone showed up many times. The chain carries TRBV5-8 and TRBJ2-5; D gene uncertain. This CDR3 spans 13 amino acids. Germline loops: CDR1 SGHTS, CDR2 YDEGEE. Deletions cut 2 bases from V and 7 bases from J, with 12 bases between. In DNA form, the CDR3 reads TGTGCCAGCAGCTTCGGATCAGGCGGGACCCAGTACTTC. Amino acid sequence: CASSFGSGGTQYF.

In this sample, this clone turned up a few times. V and J are TRBV5-1 and TRBJ2-3; D gene unclear. Germline V CDR1 and CDR2: SGHRS, YFSETQ. Trimming removed 0 bases at V and 4 bases at J, with 9 bases between. This CDR3 spans 14 amino acids. Written as DNA, the CDR3 is TGCGCCAGCAGCTTGGACACAGCCCCAGATACGCAGTATTTT. This translates into CASSLDTAPDTQYF.

This rearrangement joins TRBV7-9 to TRBJ1-5, with TRBD1 matching over 7 bases. Germline loops: CDR1 SEHNR, CDR2 FQNEAQ (reference sequence). The CDR3 is 18 residues long. The ends lost 5 bases at V and 0 bases at J; junction bases unmatched: 13. This CDR3 is CASSLEKTGASSNQPQHF. The CDR3 DNA follows: TGTGCCAGCAGCCTCGAGAAAACAGGGGCCAGTAGCAATCAGCCCCAGCATTTT.

The V gene is TRBV4-2, the J gene TRBJ1-1; D call uncertain. This CDR3 is 15 amino acids long. The germline V and J ends were trimmed by 0 bases and 4 bases, with 12 bases remaining between them. Germline V lookup: CDR1 LGHNA, CDR2 YNFKEQ. The CDR3 region is CASSQELLAPTEAFF. CDR3 nucleotide sequence: TGTGCCAGCAGCCAAGAACTTTTAGCTCCCACTGAAGCTTTCTTT.

This clone has more than one count but fewer than ten. V is TRBV4-3 and J is TRBJ2-7; 7 bases align to TRBD2. After removal of 5 bases from V and 2 bases from J, the junction contained 6 bases not matched to a gene. The CDR3 length is 14 residues. Germline lookup yields CDR1 LGHNA and CDR2 YSLEER. The CDR3, as DNA: TGCGCCAGCAGCACGTCCGGGACTACCTACGAGCAGTACTTC. It translates to CASSTSGTTYEQYF.

On this clone: The same CDR3 also results from other DNA sequences found in this sample. The rearrangement uses TRBV29-1 and TRBJ2-5, with 7 bases identical to TRBD1. Germline V lookup: CDR1 SQVTM, CDR2 ANQGSEA. The CDR3 covers 12 residues. With 3 bases clipped from V and 2 bases from J, the junction kept 0 bases outside the gene matches. CDR3 residues: CSVDRGQETQYF. The DNA of the CDR3 is TGCAGCGTTGACAGGGGGCAAGAGACCCAGTACTTC.

The chain couples TRBV7-8 to TRBJ2-6, with TRBD2 identical over 9 bases. The germline V gene encodes CDR1 SGHVS and CDR2 FQNEAQ. Trimming removed 3 bases from V and 4 bases from J; junction bases left unmatched: 10. The CDR3 has 18 amino acids. In DNA, the CDR3 is TGTGCCAGCAGCTTCGATAGCGGGAGTCTCCAAGGGGCCAACGTCCTGACTTTC. Its translation is CASSFDSGSLQGANVLTF.

This chain connects TRBV27 to TRBJ2-5; D might be TRBD2 (5 bases). This CDR3 is 14 amino acids long. Trimming took 4 bases from V and 5 from J, leaving 14 bases between them. From germline, CDR1 is MNHEY and CDR2 SMNVEV (reference sequence). DNA of the CDR3: TGTGCCAGCAGTTCTATGAGGGCCGGGGAGACCCAGTACTTC. Its protein is CASSSMRAGETQYF.

The V call is TRBV2, the J call TRBJ1-1, with D maybe TRBD1 (6 bases). Germline-derived CDR1 and CDR2 are SNHLY and FYNNEI. Between the trimmed V and J ends, which lost 5 bases and 2 bases, there was a span of 9 bases. This CDR3 has 13 residues. CDR3 amino acids: CASSLQGNTEAFF. The CDR3 DNA sequence: TGTGCCAGCAGTCTACAGGGTAACACTGAAGCTTTCTTT.

This clone was picked up a small number of times. A much larger clone is a single base away; this may be a read error. The chain combines TRBV5-5 with TRBJ2-1; D perhaps matches TRBD2 (6 bases). This CDR3 contains 16 residues. Germline values: CDR1 SGHKS, CDR2 YYEKEE (reference sequence). V was trimmed by 0 bases and J by 1 base, leaving 11 bases between them. The CDR3 bases are TGTGCCAGCAGCTTGGTAGGGGAGGTATCCTACAATGAGCAGTTCTTC. Its translation: CASSLVGEVSYNEQFF.

The rearrangement links TRBV14 to TRBJ2-2; 7 positions match TRBD1. V lost 8 bases to trimming and J lost 1 base; unmatched junction nucleotides: 4. The CDR3 consists of 14 residues. Germline values: CDR1 SGHDN, CDR2 FVKESK. The CDR3 sequence: CASGGQMNTGELFF. CDR3 DNA sequence: TGTGCCAGCGGGGGACAGATGAACACCGGGGAGCTGTTTTTT.

This clone showed up just a few times. One end of the junction does not line up with germline, which may come from a read error. The chain combines TRBV5-4 with TRBJ1-2; D remains unclear. The CDR3 is 13 residues long. Germline loops: CDR1 SGHNT, CDR2 YYREEE (reference sequence). CDR3: CASSQDRNYGYTF. The CDR3, as DNA: TGCGCCAGCAGCCAAGACCGCAACTATGGCTACACCTTC.

This clone was observed a few times. The chain carries TRBV6-1 and TRBJ1-1, with 7 bases fitting TRBD1. The ends lost 2 bases at V and 4 bases at J; junction bases unmatched: 1. Looked up from germline, CDR1 is MNHNS and CDR2 is SASEGT. CDR3 size: 13 residues. This CDR3 is CASSEYRGTEAFF. Here the CDR3 DNA reads TGTGCCAGCAGTGAATACAGGGGCACTGAAGCTTTCTTT.

The chain joins TRBV28 to TRBJ1-1; unclear D gene. V was clipped by 6 bases and J by 0 bases, with 23 bases between them. Germline V gives CDR1 MDHEN, CDR2 SYDVKM. There are 18 residues in the CDR3. The CDR3 here is CASRYSPLGRSLNTEAFF. In DNA, the CDR3 is TGTGCCAGCAGATATTCCCCCCTGGGGAGGAGCTTGAACACTGAAGCTTTCTTT.

This clone was seen a handful of times. CDR3 in DNA: TGTGCCAGCTCACCACCGCCCAGGGGGGAGAACACTGAAGCTTTCTTT. This encodes CASSPPPRGENTEAFF. This chain connects TRBV18 to TRBJ1-1; 7 bases align to TRBD1. Germline V gene sequence: CDR1 KGHSH, CDR2 LQKENI. Germline trimming cut 0 bases from V and 1 base from J; bases unmatched to any gene: 5. The CDR3 sequence is 16 residues long.

A few counts support this clone. V and J are TRBV15 and TRBJ1-2; TRBD1 is a possible D gene (6 bases). Between the trimmed V and J ends, which lost 1 base and 2 bases, there was a span of 11 bases. CDR3 length equals 15 residues. Per the germline V gene, CDR1 is LNHNV and CDR2 is YYDKDF (reference sequence). The CDR3 protein is CATSRVRRGNYGYTF. The CDR3 region has the DNA TGTGCCACCAGCAGAGTCCGCAGGGGAAACTATGGCTACACCTTC. Full variable domain (remainder filled in from reference TRBV15 and TRBJ1-2): DAMVIQNPRYQVTQFGKPVTLSCSQTLNHNVMYWYQQKSSQAPKLLFHYYDKDFNNEADTPDNFQSRRPNTSFCFLDIRSPGLGDTAMYLCATSRVRRGNYGYTFGSGTRLTVV.